Listed below are T cell receptor beta chains from one sample, sequenced in a study of T-cell memory formation after mild COVID-19. Each CDR3 protein is one row after TCRdb ran MiXCR on the 5' RACE reads. This sample has hundreds of thousands of distinct CDR3 sequences, with roughly 15% found just once. The sample comprised PBMCs or a T cell subset sorted from them (not recorded which). The origin of the receptors is a man younger than 35 who had mild COVID-19 (a few samples of this study predate the infection). Cell type and time point are not known. The CDR3 runs from the conserved cysteine through the conserved F or W. The D gene is left open where the match is weak. Some rows mark clone size as missing; the rest say once, few, many or name a class of expanded clone.

TRBD1	TRBV7-2	TRBJ1-6	few	12	CASSLAGTALHF	TGTGCCAGCAGCTTGGCCGGGACAGCCCTCCACTTT
NA	TRBV7-2	TRBJ2-7	many	15	CASSPKSRQGSEQYF	TGTGCCAGCAGCCCCAAGTCTCGGCAGGGAAGCGAGCAGTACTTC
NA	TRBV12-3/TRBV12-4	TRBJ1-5	NA	16	CASSLGGRYSNQPQHF	TGTGCCAGCAGTCTTGGGGGTCGTTATAGCAATCAGCCCCAGCATTTT
TRBD1	TRBV5-1	TRBJ2-4	many	16	CASSSADRTGGNIQYF	TGCGCCAGCAGCTCGGCGGATCGGACAGGGGGGAACATTCAGTACTTC
TRBD1	TRBV7-9	TRBJ2-6	few	17	CASSSDRAGPGANVLTF	TGTGCCAGCAGCTCGGACAGGGCGGGCCCTGGGGCCAACGTCCTGACTTTC
NA	TRBV20-1	TRBJ2-7	few	12	CSARAVSYEQYF	TGCAGTGCTAGAGCTGTCTCCTACGAGCAGTACTTC
NA	TRBV29-1	TRBJ2-5	many	13	CSAERQATETQYF	TGCAGCGCCGAGAGGCAGGCAACCGAGACCCAGTACTTC
NA	TRBV19	TRBJ2-2	NA	13	CASCRLNTGELFF	TGTGCCAGTTGTCGGCTGAACACCGGGGAGCTGTTTTTT
NA	TRBV11-2	TRBJ1-1	few	14	CASSLVTRNTEAFF	TGTGCCAGCAGCTTAGTTACACGGAACACTGAAGCTTTCTTT
NA	TRBV7-8	TRBJ2-3	few	13	CASSLEGPDTQYF	TGTGCCAGCAGCTTAGAGGGCCCAGATACGCAGTATTTT
NA	TRBV5-5	TRBJ1-3	few	15	CASSLWGGSGNTIYF	TGTGCCAGCAGCCTGTGGGGCGGCTCTGGAAACACCATATATTTT
NA	TRBV5-1	TRBJ2-5	few	14	CASSDPPLQETQYF	TGCGCCAGCAGCGACCCCCCCCTCCAAGAGACCCAGTACTTC
NA	TRBV7-3	TRBJ1-4	NA	13	CASSLTRGEKLFF	TGTGCCAGCAGCTTAACGAGAGGGGAAAAACTGTTTTTT
TRBD2	TRBV12-3/TRBV12-4	TRBJ2-1	NA	13	CASSLTSGAFQFF	TGTGCCAGCAGTTTGACTAGCGGCGCGTTTCAGTTCTTC
NA	TRBV27	TRBJ2-3	few	12	CASSSYTDRRYF	TGTGCCAGCAGTTCTTACACGGATAGAAGGTATTTT
NA	TRBV3-2	TRBJ1-1	few	18	CASSPEGSGVGGYSEAFF	TGTGCCAGCAGCCCGGAGGGGTCAGGGGTAGGAGGTTACTCTGAAGCTTTCTTT
NA	TRBV9	TRBJ1-3	NA	15	CASSAGGTSGNTIYF	TGTGCCAGCAGCGCCGGGGGGACCTCTGGAAACACCATATATTTT
TRBD1	TRBV6-2/TRBV6-3	TRBJ2-3	NA	15	CASSYRDRHTDTQYF	TGTGCCAGCAGTTACCGGGACAGACACACAGATACGCAGTATTTT
TRBD1	TRBV5-1	TRBJ2-1	NA	15	CASSAAPGQYNEQFF	TGCGCCAGCAGCGCGGCTCCGGGACAGTACAATGAGCAGTTCTTC
NA	TRBV25-1	TRBJ2-2	many	11	CASRSSGELFF	TGTGCCAGCAGGTCGTCCGGGGAGCTGTTTTTT
NA	TRBV21-1	TRBJ2-1	NA	17	CASSKATSGDYYNEQFF	TGTGCCAGCAGCAAAGCGACTAGCGGGGACTACTACAATGAGCAGTTCTTC
TRBD2	TRBV5-1	TRBJ2-7	few	14	CASSSSSGGYEQYF	TGCGCCAGCAGCTCGTCTAGCGGGGGTTACGAGCAGTACTTC
NA	TRBV28	TRBJ1-1	NA	15	CASSSPGHLNTEAFF	TGTGCCAGCAGTTCCCCGGGACACCTGAACACTGAAGCTTTCTTT
NA	TRBV4-1	TRBJ2-3	many	14	CASSPRLGVRTQYF	TGCGCCAGCAGCCCCCGGCTCGGGGTCCGTACGCAGTATTTT
NA	TRBV24-1	TRBJ2-3	NA	15	CATSGNRVHTDTQYF	TGTGCCACCAGTGGGAACAGGGTCCACACAGATACGCAGTATTTT
TRBD1	TRBV4-2	TRBJ2-5	NA	13	CASSRQGEGTQYF	TGTGCCAGCAGCCGACAGGGGGAAGGGACCCAGTACTTC
NA	TRBV28	TRBJ1-1	few	12	CASSVRDTEAFF	TGTGCCAGCTCCGTCAGGGACACTGAAGCTTTCTTT
NA	TRBV5-6	TRBJ2-3	many	15	CASSLGTAGTDTQYF	TGTGCCAGCAGCCTCGGGACCGCAGGCACAGATACGCAGTATTTT
TRBD1	TRBV20-1	TRBJ1-3	NA	14	CSARDGTGGDTIYF	TGCAGTGCTAGAGATGGGACAGGGGGGGACACCATATATTTT
NA	TRBV7-2	TRBJ2-7	NA	15	CASSLALGQGGMQYF	TGTGCCAGCAGCTTAGCGCTGGGCCAGGGGGGTATGCAGTACTTC
TRBD1	TRBV18	TRBJ1-2	NA	13	CASSPDRAHGYTF	TGTGCCAGCTCACCAGACAGGGCCCATGGCTACACCTTC
TRBD1	TRBV4-3	TRBJ2-3	few	20	CASSQDQSGGGTGPTDTQYF	TGCGCCAGCAGCCAAGATCAGTCAGGCGGCGGGACAGGGCCCACAGATACGCAGTATTTT
NA	TRBV4-1	TRBJ2-5	few	18	CASSALGLRGRGRETQYF	TGCGCCAGCAGCGCATTAGGACTAAGGGGCAGGGGACGAGAGACCCAGTACTTC
NA	TRBV6-5	TRBJ1-1	few	15	CASSYSSQGDTEAFF	TGTGCCAGCAGTTACTCGAGTCAAGGGGACACTGAAGCTTTCTTT
NA	TRBV5-1	TRBJ2-2	few	16	CASTLRAGADPGELFF	TGCGCCAGCACACTCCGTGCAGGAGCCGACCCCGGGGAGCTGTTTTTT
NA	TRBV7-9	TRBJ2-5	few	13	CASSNRAAETQYF	TGTGCCAGCAGCAACAGGGCTGCGGAGACCCAGTACTTC
NA	TRBV19	TRBJ2-1	NA	13	CASSIGYGNEQFF	TGTGCCAGTAGTATAGGTTACGGGAATGAGCAGTTCTTC
NA	TRBV4-1	TRBJ1-2	few	14	CASSQDQGRGGYTF	TGCGCCAGCAGCCAAGATCAGGGCAGGGGCGGCTACACCTTC
TRBD1	TRBV12-3/TRBV12-4	TRBJ2-7	few	16	CASSFWGTGKDHEQYF	TGTGCCAGCAGTTTTTGGGGGACAGGGAAGGACCACGAGCAGTACTTC
TRBD2	TRBV20-1	TRBJ2-2	NA	15	CSASLLAGNTGELFF	TGCAGTGCTAGCCTCCTAGCGGGAAACACCGGGGAGCTGTTTTTT
NA	TRBV6-6	TRBJ1-1	NA	14	CASNRPGLDTEAFF	TGTGCCAGCAACAGACCAGGATTGGACACTGAAGCTTTCTTT
NA	TRBV20-1	TRBJ2-3	NA	12	CHPEGFTDTQYF	TGCCACCCAGAGGGTTTCACAGATACGCAGTATTTT
TRBD2	TRBV7-9	TRBJ2-3	NA	14	CASSLTGGLDTQYF	TGTGCCAGCAGCTTAACGGGGGGTCTAGATACGCAGTATTTT
NA	TRBV28	TRBJ1-5	NA	14	CASSFSGGAQPQHF	TGTGCCAGCAGTTTCTCGGGGGGAGCTCAGCCCCAGCATTTT
TRBD2	TRBV11-2	TRBJ2-3	NA	15	CASRPWRGGTDTQYF	TGTGCCAGCAGGCCTTGGCGGGGGGGCACAGATACGCAGTATTTT
NA	TRBV4-3	TRBJ1-6	NA	15	CASSQVSLRNSPLHF	TGCGCCAGCAGCCAAGTCTCGCTCCGGAATTCACCCCTCCACTTT
NA	TRBV20-1	TRBJ2-5	few	13	CSAYLDNQETQYF	TGCAGTGCTTACCTAGACAACCAAGAGACCCAGTACTTC
NA	TRBV7-2	TRBJ1-1	few	15	CASSARLGADTEAFF	TGTGCCAGCAGCGCCCGATTGGGGGCGGACACTGAAGCTTTCTTT
NA	TRBV12-3/TRBV12-4	TRBJ2-7	NA	12	CATSASGYEQYF	TGTGCCACCTCGGCATCCGGCTACGAGCAGTACTTC
TRBD2	TRBV12-3/TRBV12-4	TRBJ2-1	NA	15	CASGGTSGGHNEQFF	TGTGCCAGCGGGGGGACTAGCGGGGGTCACAATGAGCAGTTCTTC
NA	TRBV18	TRBJ2-1	NA	18	CASSASSWVPTRYNEQFF	TGTGCCAGCTCAGCCTCGTCCTGGGTACCGACACGATACAATGAGCAGTTCTTC
TRBD1	TRBV6-5	TRBJ1-1	many	16	CASRPGTGRGNTEAFF	TGTGCCAGCAGGCCCGGGACAGGGAGAGGGAACACTGAAGCTTTCTTT
NA	TRBV28	TRBJ2-1	NA	15	CASRGRTDLFNEQFF	TGTGCCAGCAGGGGCCGGACGGACCTTTTCAATGAGCAGTTCTTC
TRBD2	TRBV4-1	TRBJ2-7	few	19	CASSQTVTTGLAGSYEQYF	TGCGCCAGCAGCCAAACCGTAACCACCGGACTAGCGGGATCCTACGAGCAGTACTTC
NA	TRBV7-3	TRBJ2-4	few	16	CASSLVIGLAKNIQYF	TGTGCCAGCAGCCTCGTTATCGGCCTAGCCAAAAACATTCAGTACTTC
NA	TRBV4-3	TRBJ1-2	NA	15	CASSQEGQNNYGYTF	TGCGCCAGCAGCCAAGAGGGGCAGAATAACTATGGCTACACCTTC
NA	TRBV5-1	TRBJ2-3	few	13	CASSRSGTDTQYF	TGCGCCAGCAGCCGATCCGGCACAGATACGCAGTATTTT
TRBD2	TRBV7-7	TRBJ2-5	once	16	CASSSAGGGRTETQYF	TGTGCCAGCAGCTCCGCTGGCGGGGGGAGAACAGAGACCCAGTACTTC
NA	TRBV24-1	TRBJ2-2	NA	13	CATGMENTGELFF	TGTGCCACCGGGATGGAGAACACCGGGGAGCTGTTTTTT
NA	TRBV6-5	TRBJ2-5	NA	16	CASSYSPGYQQETQYF	TGTGCCAGCAGTTACTCCCCCGGATACCAGCAAGAGACCCAGTACTTC